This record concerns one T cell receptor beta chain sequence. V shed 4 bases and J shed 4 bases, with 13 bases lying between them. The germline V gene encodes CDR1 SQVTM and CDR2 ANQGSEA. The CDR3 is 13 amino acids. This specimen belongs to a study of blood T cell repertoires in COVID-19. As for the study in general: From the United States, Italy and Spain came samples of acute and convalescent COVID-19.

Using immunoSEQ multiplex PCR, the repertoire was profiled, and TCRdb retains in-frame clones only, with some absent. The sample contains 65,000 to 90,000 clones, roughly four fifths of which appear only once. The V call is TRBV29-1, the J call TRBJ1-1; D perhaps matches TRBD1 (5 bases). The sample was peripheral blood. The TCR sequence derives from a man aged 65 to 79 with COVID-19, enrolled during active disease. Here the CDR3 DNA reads TGCAGCGTTGTTGGGGGGGTGGGCACTGAAGCTTTCTTT. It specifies CSVVGGVGTEAFF. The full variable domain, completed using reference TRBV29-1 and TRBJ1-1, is SAVISQKPSRDICQRGTSLTIQCQVDSQVTMMFWYRQQPGQSLTLIATANQGSEATYESGFVIDKFPISRPNLTFSTLTVSNMSPEDSSIYLCSVVGGVGTEAFFGQGTRLTVV.